This T cell receptor (beta chain) is from a study of blood T cells in healthy people across ages. Study-level results: The long-lived group displayed more naive CD4+ cells, plus higher diversity, than the aged donors did. Any conclusive comparison of naive versus antigen-experienced cells was prevented by using unsorted PBMCs.

This clonotype was observed a few times. Its specificity is not known. A J-beta primer mix and a sample-barcoded 5' primer were used in a second PCR of roughly 6 to 11 cycles. Via MiXCR, TCRdb re-called the 5' RACE reads, giving one row per CDR3 protein. This sample has fewer than 2 million distinct CDR3 sequences, with roughly two fifths found just once. The germline CDR1 and CDR2 sequences are SGHDN and FVKESK. Trimming stripped 0 bases from V and 7 bases from J, with 10 bases between. The CDR3 extends over 13 amino acids. V is TRBV14 and J is TRBJ2-7, with TRBD2 as a possible D gene (5 bases). Input material: blood. This TCR came from a human donor in good health. The CDR3 DNA reads TGTGCCAGCAGCCAAGAGCGCGGGTGGGAGCAGTACTTC. Its translation: CASSQERGWEQYF.